This T cell receptor beta chain was observed in a study of response to subunit inactivated influenza vaccine. TCRdb ran MiXCR on the RT-PCR reads and lists one entry per CDR3 protein. The data contain 500,000 to 600,000 distinct CDR3 sequences, 12% to 15% of them singletons. V was trimmed by 4 bases and J by 0 bases, leaving 10 bases between them. The germline CDR1 and CDR2 sequences are SGHTA and FQGNSA. The length of the CDR3 is 15 residues. This clonotype has just a few counts. Its specificity is unknown. Study results and caveats: Authors suggested each seasonal influenza vaccination recruits few new T cells.

The TCR comes from a man aged 50 to 59 who received an inactivated influenza vaccine. The V and J genes are TRBV7-2 and TRBJ2-1; D gene ambiguous. The sample was PBMCs from blood, taken roughly 12 days after vaccination. This CDR3 is CASSSGFSSYNEQFF. For the CDR3, the DNA is TGTGCCAGCAGCTCCGGTTTTAGCTCCTACAATGAGCAGTTCTTC.